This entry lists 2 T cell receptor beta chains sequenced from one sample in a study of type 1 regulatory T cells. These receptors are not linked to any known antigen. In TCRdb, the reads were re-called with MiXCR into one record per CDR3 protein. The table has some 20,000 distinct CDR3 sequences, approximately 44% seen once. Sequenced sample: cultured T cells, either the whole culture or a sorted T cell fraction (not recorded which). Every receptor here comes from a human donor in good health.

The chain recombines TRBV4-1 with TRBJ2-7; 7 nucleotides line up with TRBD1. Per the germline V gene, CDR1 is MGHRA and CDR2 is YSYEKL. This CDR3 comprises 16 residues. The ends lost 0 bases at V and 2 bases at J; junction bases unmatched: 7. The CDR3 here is CASSQDLRTGTYEQYF. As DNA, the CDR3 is TGCGCCAGCAGCCAAGATCTTCGGACAGGTACCTACGAGCAGTACTTC.

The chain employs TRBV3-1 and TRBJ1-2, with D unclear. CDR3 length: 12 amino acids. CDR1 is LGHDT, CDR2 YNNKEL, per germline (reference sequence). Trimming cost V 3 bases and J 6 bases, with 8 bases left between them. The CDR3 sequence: CASSQGPNGYTF. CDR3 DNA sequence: TGTGCCAGCAGCCAGGGTCCCAATGGCTACACCTTC.